Listed below are T cell receptor beta chains from one sample, sequenced in a study of cytomegalovirus exposure and HLA in healthy donors. Sequencing used immunoSEQ multiplex PCR; TCRdb keeps in-frame clones, though not all of them. The sample has 150,000 or so clones, roughly 84% seen once. Sequenced material: PBMCs. These receptors were obtained from a boy between 2 and 10 years old in good health and CMV-seronegative. Each CDR3 is given with its conserved first and last residue. Fields, in order: V gene, clone size, D gene, J gene, CDR3 DNA, CDR3 protein. D genes are given only for firm matches. Not all rows give a size; the values are once, few, many and, for expanded clones, a class.

v_call: TRBV6-1; clone_size: -; d_call: -; j_call: TRBJ1-1; cdr3_nt: TGTGCCAGCAGCCTTGTCCCCACGGTCACTGAAGCTTTCTTT; cdr3_aa: CASSLVPTVTEAFF
v_call: TRBV29-1; clone_size: -; d_call: -; j_call: TRBJ2-7; cdr3_nt: TGCAGCGTTTCGACAACCCGCTCCCTCGAGCAGTACTTC; cdr3_aa: CSVSTTRSLEQYF
v_call: TRBV7-3; clone_size: once; d_call: TRBD1; j_call: TRBJ2-2; cdr3_nt: TGTGCCAGCAGCCTAGCAGGGGGCCTGAACACCGGGGAGCTGTTTTTT; cdr3_aa: CASSLAGGLNTGELFF
v_call: TRBV29-1; clone_size: few; d_call: -; j_call: TRBJ2-7; cdr3_nt: TGCAGCGTTGGGGGTCAGGGTTACGAGCAGTACTTC; cdr3_aa: CSVGGQGYEQYF
v_call: TRBV5-1; clone_size: -; d_call: -; j_call: TRBJ2-1; cdr3_nt: TGCGCCAGCAGGCTAACTAGCTACAATGAGCAGTTCTTC; cdr3_aa: CASRLTSYNEQFF
v_call: TRBV19; clone_size: -; d_call: -; j_call: TRBJ1-5; cdr3_nt: TGTGCCAGTAATTCAGGGACTACTACCAATCAGCCCCAGCATTTT; cdr3_aa: CASNSGTTTNQPQHF
v_call: TRBV5-1; clone_size: once; d_call: -; j_call: TRBJ2-1; cdr3_nt: TGCGCCAGCAGCTTGGGTCGGGGATACTCCTACAATGAGCAGTTCTTC; cdr3_aa: CASSLGRGYSYNEQFF
v_call: TRBV6-5; clone_size: -; d_call: TRBD2; j_call: TRBJ2-7; cdr3_nt: TGTGCCAGCAGGGTCGGACTAGCGGAGTTCCACGAGCAGTACTTC; cdr3_aa: CASRVGLAEFHEQYF
v_call: TRBV4-1; clone_size: -; d_call: TRBD1; j_call: TRBJ1-2; cdr3_nt: TGCGCCAGCAGCCACACTTATTTGGGACAGTTGGAGGGCCTGGGGAACTATGGCTACACCTTC; cdr3_aa: CASSHTYLGQLEGLGNYGYTF
v_call: TRBV16; clone_size: once; d_call: -; j_call: TRBJ1-2; cdr3_nt: TGTGCCAGCAGCCAATCGAACCAGGGGCCCTATGGCTACACCTTC; cdr3_aa: CASSQSNQGPYGYTF
v_call: TRBV2; clone_size: -; d_call: -; j_call: TRBJ1-1; cdr3_nt: TGTGCCAGCAGTGAAGGCGATATCGCCCAAGCTTTCTTT; cdr3_aa: CASSEGDIAQAFF